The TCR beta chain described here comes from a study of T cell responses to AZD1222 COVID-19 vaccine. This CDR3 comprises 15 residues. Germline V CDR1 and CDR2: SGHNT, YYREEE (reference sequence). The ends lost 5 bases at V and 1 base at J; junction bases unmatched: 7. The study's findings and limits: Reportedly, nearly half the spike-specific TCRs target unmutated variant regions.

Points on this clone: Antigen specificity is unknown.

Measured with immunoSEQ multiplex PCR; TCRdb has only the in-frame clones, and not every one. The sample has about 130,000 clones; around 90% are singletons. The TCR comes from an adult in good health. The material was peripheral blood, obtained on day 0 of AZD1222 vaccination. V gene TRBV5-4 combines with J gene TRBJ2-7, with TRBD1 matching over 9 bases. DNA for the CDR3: TGTGCCAGCAGTCCGGGACAGGGTGCGTCCTACGAGCAGTACTTC. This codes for CASSPGQGASYEQYF.